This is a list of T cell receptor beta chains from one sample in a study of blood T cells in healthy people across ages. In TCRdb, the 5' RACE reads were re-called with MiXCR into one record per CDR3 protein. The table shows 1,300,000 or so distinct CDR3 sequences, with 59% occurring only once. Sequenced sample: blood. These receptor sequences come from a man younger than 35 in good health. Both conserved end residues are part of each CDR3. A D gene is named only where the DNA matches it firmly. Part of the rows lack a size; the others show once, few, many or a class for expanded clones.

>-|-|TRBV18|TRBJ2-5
CASSPKLLGQGGQETQYF
TGTGCCAGCTCACCAAAGTTATTGGGTCAGGGCGGCCAAGAGACCCAGTACTTC
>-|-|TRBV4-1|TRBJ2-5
CASSQETYGVETQYF
TGCGCCAGCAGCCAAGAAACCTATGGGGTAGAGACCCAGTACTTC
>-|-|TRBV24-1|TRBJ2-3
CATSDFASAGLTDTQYF
TGTGCCACCAGTGATTTTGCGAGCGCCGGACTCACGGATACGCAGTATTTT
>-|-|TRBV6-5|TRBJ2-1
CASSDEGHNEQFF
TGTGCCAGCAGTGACGAGGGTCACAATGAGCAGTTCTTC
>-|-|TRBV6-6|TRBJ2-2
CASNEQGFTGELFF
TGTGCCAGCAATGAGCAAGGGTTTACCGGGGAGCTGTTTTTT
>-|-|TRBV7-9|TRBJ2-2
CAIRGGQPNTGELFF
TGTGCCATCAGGGGGGGACAGCCCAACACCGGGGAGCTGTTTTTT
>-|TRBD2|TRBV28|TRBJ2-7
CASSLPLGGGGRKDYEQYF
TGTGCCAGCAGTTTACCCCTCGGGGGCGGGGGGCGCAAGGATTACGAGCAGTACTTC
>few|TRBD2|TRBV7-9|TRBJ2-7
CASSLSGRLYEQYF
TGTGCCAGCAGCCTTAGCGGGCGCCTCTACGAGCAGTACTTC
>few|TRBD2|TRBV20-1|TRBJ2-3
CSARDGTSGTDTQYF
TGCAGTGCTAGGGATGGGACTAGCGGCACAGATACGCAGTATTTT
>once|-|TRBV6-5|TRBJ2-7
CASRGGGTSYEQYF
TGTGCCAGCAGAGGTGGCGGAACATCCTACGAGCAGTACTTC
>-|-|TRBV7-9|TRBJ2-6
CASSPALVVAGANVLTF
TGTGCCAGCAGCCCTGCCCTAGTTGTGGCTGGGGCCAACGTCCTGACTTTC
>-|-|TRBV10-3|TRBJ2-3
CAISGIRSTDTQYF
TGTGCCATCAGTGGTATCCGGAGCACAGATACGCAGTATTTT
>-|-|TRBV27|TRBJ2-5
CASFYNETQYF
TGTGCCAGCTTCTACAACGAGACCCAGTACTTC
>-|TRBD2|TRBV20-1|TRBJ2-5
CSARDYAVAGGQETQYF
TGCAGTGCTAGAGATTATGCGGTAGCGGGGGGGCAAGAGACCCAGTACTTC
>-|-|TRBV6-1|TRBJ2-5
CASSEVPVQETQYF
TGTGCCAGCAGTGAAGTGCCAGTCCAAGAGACCCAGTACTTC
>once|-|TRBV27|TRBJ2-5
CASSGDFLGPETQYF
TGTGCCAGCAGTGGGGACTTCCTGGGTCCAGAGACCCAGTACTTC
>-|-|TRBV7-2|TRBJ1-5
CASSPAGDQPQHF
TGTGCCAGCAGCCCAGCAGGGGATCAGCCCCAGCATTTT
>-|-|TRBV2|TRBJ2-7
CASRVTRYEQYF
TGTGCCAGCAGGGTGACTAGATACGAGCAGTACTTC
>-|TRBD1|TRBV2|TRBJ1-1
CASSLDRAVQTEAFF
TGTGCCAGCAGTCTGGACAGGGCGGTACAAACTGAAGCTTTCTTT
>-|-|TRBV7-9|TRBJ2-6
CASSLDLSAGANVLTF
TGTGCCAGCAGCTTAGATTTGAGCGCCGGGGCCAACGTCCTGACTTTC
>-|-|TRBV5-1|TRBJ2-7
CASSLEELAYEQYF
TGCGCCAGCAGCTTGGAAGAATTAGCCTACGAGCAGTACTTC
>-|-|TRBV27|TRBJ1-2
CASRPHSTGYGYTF
TGTGCCAGCCGCCCCCACTCGACTGGGTATGGCTACACCTTC
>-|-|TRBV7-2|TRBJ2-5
CASSARPGLTVGTQYF
TGTGCCAGCAGCGCCCGACCGGGACTCACGGTCGGGACCCAGTACTTC
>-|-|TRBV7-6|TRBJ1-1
CASSRSGVGTEAFF
TGTGCCAGCAGCCGATCAGGCGTTGGCACTGAAGCTTTCTTT
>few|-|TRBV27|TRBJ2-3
CASSSPGTPTDTQYF
TGTGCCAGCAGTTCCCCCGGGACTCCCACAGATACGCAGTATTTT
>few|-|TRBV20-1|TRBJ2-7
CSARDRAQFYEQYF
TGCAGTGCTAGAGATAGGGCGCAGTTCTACGAGCAGTACTTC
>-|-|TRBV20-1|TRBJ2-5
CSARALRATQGQETQYF
TGCAGTGCTAGAGCCCTCCGGGCTACCCAAGGCCAAGAGACCCAGTACTTC
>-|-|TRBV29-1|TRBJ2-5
CGVEGPGETQYF
TGCGGCGTTGAGGGTCCCGGAGAGACCCAGTACTTC
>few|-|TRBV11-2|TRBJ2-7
CASSINRDYEQYF
TGTGCCAGCAGCATAAACAGGGACTACGAGCAGTACTTC
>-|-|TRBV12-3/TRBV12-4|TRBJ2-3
CASIPGHRTDTQYF
TGTGCCAGCATCCCGGGACATCGCACAGATACGCAGTATTTT
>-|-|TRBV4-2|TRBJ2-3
CASSQSLATQVTDTQYF
TGTGCCAGCAGCCAGTCCCTAGCGACACAGGTAACAGATACGCAGTATTTT
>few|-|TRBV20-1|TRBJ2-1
CSARDPGIHEQFF
TGCAGTGCTAGAGATCCCGGGATTCATGAGCAGTTCTTC
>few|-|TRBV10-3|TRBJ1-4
CAIGERENEKLFF
TGTGCCATCGGGGAACGGGAAAATGAAAAACTGTTTTTT
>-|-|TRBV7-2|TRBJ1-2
CASSLEATAWGGYTF
TGTGCCAGCAGCTTAGAGGCGACAGCTTGGGGAGGCTACACCTTC
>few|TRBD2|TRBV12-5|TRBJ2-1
CASGLALSGRGHEQFF
TGTGCTAGTGGTTTGGCCCTTAGCGGGAGAGGACATGAGCAGTTCTTC
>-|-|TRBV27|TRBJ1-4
CASTKGNAPSTNEKLFF
TGTGCCAGCACCAAGGGGAATGCCCCCTCAACTAATGAAAAACTGTTTTTT
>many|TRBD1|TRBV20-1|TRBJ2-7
CSASSGQPKRGEQYF
TGCAGTGCTTCCTCGGGACAGCCCAAACGGGGCGAGCAGTACTTC
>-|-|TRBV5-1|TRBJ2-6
CASSLVPGYSGANVLTF
TGCGCCAGCAGCTTGGTTCCAGGCTACTCTGGGGCCAACGTCCTGACTTTC
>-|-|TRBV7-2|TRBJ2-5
CASSLSPGIETQYF
TGTGCCAGCAGCTTATCCCCTGGGATAGAGACCCAGTACTTC
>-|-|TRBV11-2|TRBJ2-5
CASSLGATSQYF
TGTGCCAGCAGCTTAGGGGCGACTAGCCAGTACTTC
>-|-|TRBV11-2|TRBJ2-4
CASSPIGAAIAKNIQYF
TGTGCCAGCAGCCCCATCGGGGCAGCTATAGCCAAAAACATTCAGTACTTC